The entry below gives a single T cell receptor beta chain sequence along with its context. Study processing details: Estimated nucleated cell counts came from reference gene primer amplification. Clones were sequenced by immunoSEQ multiplex PCR, and TCRdb holds only the in-frame ones, with some missing. D and trimming were read from the DNA, whereas the V and J calls and clone size are those reported in that table. The sample contains about 76,000 clones, approximately 86% of which appear only once. This specimen belongs to a study of blood T cell repertoires in COVID-19. Study information: The samples span acute and convalescent COVID-19 from the United States, Italy and Spain. Sources were T cells, B-cell-depleted T cells, or PBMCs; the material itself was cDNA or gDNA.

Germline V gene sequence: CDR1 SGHNT, CDR2 YYREEE (reference sequence). J gave up 5 bases and V 1 base, and 2 bases lay outside the gene matches. CDR3 length: 14 amino acids. The sample was peripheral blood. J is TRBJ2-1 and V is TRBV5-4, with 8 bases that match TRBD1. The receptor's source is a human donor in a cohort sampled during active COVID-19. DNA for the CDR3: TGTGCCAGCAGCTTGACAGGGGGTAACAATGAGCAGTTCTTC. It is translated as CASSLTGGNNEQFF.